Sequencing of this TCR beta chain was carried out in a study of CD8+ T cells in alopecia areata. Between the trimmed V and J ends, which lost 6 bases and 4 bases, there was a span of 13 bases. The germline CDR1 and CDR2 sequences are SEHNR and FQNEAQ (reference sequence). The CDR3 runs to 15 residues. TCR sequencing used cDNA made by reverse transcription of extracted RNA. Libraries were prepared by immunoSEQ multiplex PCR; TCRdb keeps only in-frame clonotypes and omits some of them. Among over 150,000 clones, roughly 59% were seen once, and the ten largest hold about 1.5%. This clonotype was obtained from a human donor with alopecia areata. The source was CD4+ T cells sorted from blood, collected at week 0. The rearrangement links TRBV7-9 to TRBJ1-6; D gene ambiguous. The DNA for the CDR3 is TGTGCCAGCAGAGATGCAGGATTTTATAATTCACCCCTCCACTTT. This gives the protein CASRDAGFYNSPLHF. The full variable domain, with the rest looked up from reference TRBV7-9 and TRBJ1-6, is DTGVSQNPRHKITKRGQNVTFRCDPISEHNRLYWYRQTLGQGPEFLTYFQNEAQLEKSRLLSDRFSAERPKGSFSTLEIQRTEQGDSAMYLCASRDAGFYNSPLHFGNGTRLTVT.